This entry lists 11 T cell receptor beta chains sequenced from one sample in a study of molecular identifiers for immune sequencing clone quantification. Each CDR3 protein is one row after TCRdb ran MiXCR on the PCR reads. The sample has approximately 550,000 distinct CDR3 sequences; 25% are singletons. The sequenced material came from naive CD8+ T cells from blood, with Jurkat cell RNA spiked in. The sample's subset: FACS-sorted CD8+CD4-CCR7+CD45RA+ naive T cells. All receptors come from a human donor in good health. Some libraries in this study had Jurkat cell RNA spiked in.

This clonotype showed up many times. This chain connects TRBV27 to TRBJ1-5, with 10 nucleotides matching TRBD1. Per the germline V gene, CDR1 is MNHEY and CDR2 is SMNVEV (reference sequence). The CDR3 is made up of 14 amino acids. The V and J ends lost 2 bases and 6 bases, in that order; junction bases with no gene match: 1. CDR3 loop: CASSLGTGAQPQHF. The CDR3 nucleotides are TGTGCCAGCAGTTTAGGGACAGGGGCTCAGCCCCAGCATTTT.

The chain couples TRBV27 to TRBJ2-5; 8 nucleotides match TRBD1. CDR3 size: 14 residues. With V trimmed by 5 bases and J by 5 bases, 7 bases remained unmatched. Germline values: CDR1 MNHEY, CDR2 SMNVEV (reference sequence). The CDR3 protein is CASSPLTGVETQYF. In nucleotides, the CDR3 is TGTGCCAGCAGTCCACTGACAGGGGTGGAGACCCAGTACTTC.

This clonotype was observed a few times. The chain has TRBV24-1 and TRBJ2-7, with unresolved D. The CDR3 is made up of 13 amino acids. Germline CDR1 and CDR2: KGHDR and SFDVKD. With 1 base removed from V and 3 bases from J, the gap between germline ends came to 6 bases. The CDR3 loop reads CATSDFGCYEQYF. As DNA, the CDR3 is TGTGCCACCAGTGATTTTGGGTGCTACGAGCAGTACTTC.

Turning to this clonotype: Compared with germline, one end of the junction differs, possibly owing to a read error. The V call is TRBV6-6, the J call TRBJ2-5, with 8 bases lining up with TRBD2. The CDR3 spans 13 residues. Per the germline V gene, CDR1 is MNHNY and CDR2 is SVGAGI (reference sequence). For the CDR3, the DNA is TGTGCCGGCAGTTACTCGGGGGGGCCTACGGAGTACTTC. Protein sequence: CAGSYSGGPTEYF.

This clonotype was observed at least ten times. V and J are TRBV2 and TRBJ1-5, with TRBD1 matching 7 bases. CDR3 length: 13 residues. CDR1 and CDR2 (germline): SNHLY, FYNNEI. Trimming at V came to 8 bases and at J to 3 bases, leaving 4 bases not matched to a gene. CDR3 in amino acids: CASADRDNQPQHF. The CDR3 DNA is TGTGCCAGCGCAGACAGGGACAATCAGCCCCAGCATTTT. Variable domain in full (rest from reference TRBV2 and TRBJ1-5): EPEVTQTPSHQVTQMGQEVILRCVPISNHLYFYWYRQILGQKVEFLVSFYNNEISEKSEIFDDQFSVERPDGSNFTLKIRSTKLEDSAMYFCASADRDNQPQHFGDGTRLSIL.

This clonotype was seen only once. Given the absence of the conserved phenylalanine or tryptophan at the CDR3 end, a read error is likely. This sequence joins TRBV6-2 or TRBV6-3 and TRBJ1-2, with D perhaps matching TRBD1 (5 bases). Germline CDR1 and CDR2: MNHEY and SVGEGT. V dropped 5 bases and J dropped 2 bases, with 9 bases sitting between them. This CDR3 region has 13 residues. The CDR3 region is CASSLTENYGYTL. The CDR3 DNA follows: TGTGCCAGCAGTCTGACAGAGAACTATGGCTACACCCTC.

This clonotype was picked up a small number of times. The chain recombines TRBV9 with TRBJ2-3; the D is unclear. This CDR3 is built from 13 residues. CDR1 SGDLS and CDR2 YYNGEE come from the germline V gene. The V gene lost 6 bases and the J gene lost 4 bases, with 12 bases spanning the gap. In DNA, the CDR3 is TGTGCCAGCAAACGTTTGGTTGCAGATACGCAGTATTTT. As protein: CASKRLVADTQYF.

The chain combines TRBV4-1 with TRBJ1-2; 7 nucleotides agree with TRBD1. V shed 5 bases, J shed 2 bases, and the junction held 2 bases outside the gene matches. The CDR3 runs to 13 residues. CDR1 and CDR2 from the germline V gene are MGHRA and YSYEKL. For the CDR3, the DNA is TGCGCCAGCAGCAAGACAGGGAACTATGGCTACACCTTC. Residues: CASSKTGNYGYTF.

Ten or more counts support this clonotype. For the CDR3, the DNA is TGTGCCAGCAGTGAAGGCAGAGCCTACGAGCAGTACTTC. Its protein is CASSEGRAYEQYF. The chain recombines TRBV2 with TRBJ2-7, with no clear D. The CDR3 consists of 13 residues. V shed 1 base and J shed 2 bases, with 6 bases lying between them. Germline CDR1 is SNHLY and CDR2 is FYNNEI.

The chain combines TRBV20-1 with TRBJ1-5; D ambiguous. V was shortened by 3 bases and J by 5 bases, with 17 bases between the two germline ends. The germline V gene encodes CDR1 DFQATT and CDR2 SNEGSKA (reference sequence). The CDR3 is 15 residues long. The CDR3 reads CSARDDTPWDQPQHF. The CDR3 DNA is TGCAGTGCTAGGGACGACACCCCCTGGGATCAGCCCCAGCATTTT.

This clonotype was observed at least ten times. V gene TRBV5-6 combines with J gene TRBJ2-7, with D unclear. CDR3 length: 11 amino acids. V lost 3 bases, J lost 11 bases, and 12 bases lay in between. The germline gives CDR1 SGHDT, CDR2 YYEEEE. The CDR3 is CASSSASVEYF. CDR3 DNA: TGTGCCAGCAGCTCGGCGTCGGTGGAGTACTTC. The full variable domain, with the rest looked up from reference TRBV5-6 and TRBJ2-7, is DAGVTQSPTHLIKTRGQQVTLRCSPKSGHDTVSWYQQALGQGPQFIFQYYEEEERQRGNFPDRFSGHQFPNYSSELNVNALLLGDSALYLCASSSASVEYFGPGTRLTVT.